These T cell receptor beta chains were read from a single sample in a study of CD8+CD57+ T cells in acquired aplastic anemia. TCRdb re-called the reads with MiXCR, one entry per CDR3 protein. The sample has around 79,000 distinct CDR3 sequences, 70% seen once; the top ten hold 80% to 90%. Sequences were obtained from sorted CD4+, CD8+, or CD8+CD57+ T cells (not recorded which) from PBMCs. These receptors came from a human donor with aplastic anemia. Both conserved end residues are part of each CDR3. The D gene is left open where the match is weak. Clone size appears in some rows only: once, few, many, or a class for an expanded clone.

v_gene	abundance	d_gene	j_gene	CDR3aa	CDR3nt
TRBV19	-	-	TRBJ1-6	CASSIYSSYNSPLHF	TGTGCCAGTAGTATCTACAGCTCCTATAATTCACCCCTCCACTTT
TRBV27	few	-	TRBJ1-1	CASSLGSGFRTEAFF	TGTGCCAGCAGTTTAGGTTCCGGGTTTCGCACTGAAGCTTTCTTT
TRBV7-9	-	-	TRBJ1-1	CASSISGPENTEAFF	TGTGCCAGCAGCATTTCGGGTCCTGAGAACACTGAAGCTTTCTTT
TRBV19	-	TRBD2	TRBJ2-7	CASSVGLASYEQYF	TGTGCCAGTAGTGTGGGACTAGCGTCCTACGAGCAGTACTTC
TRBV5-1	many	-	TRBJ2-5	CASSLAMGAEETQYF	TGCGCCAGCAGCTTGGCCATGGGGGCGGAAGAGACCCAGTACTTC
TRBV5-1	-	-	TRBJ2-7	CASSQLRGSSYEQYF	TGCGCCAGCAGCCAGCTCCGGGGGAGCTCCTACGAGCAGTACTTC
TRBV20-1	-	-	TRBJ1-1	CSARQGQSEAFF	TGCAGTGCTAGACAGGGGCAGTCTGAAGCTTTCTTT
TRBV20-1	-	-	TRBJ2-7	CSARDPQGGGYEQYF	TGCAGTGCTAGAGATCCCCAGGGAGGAGGGTACGAGCAGTACTTC
TRBV15	-	-	TRBJ2-7	CATKSGRGTDEQYF	TGTGCCACCAAAAGTGGGAGGGGGACGGACGAGCAGTACTTC
TRBV9	few	-	TRBJ1-6	CASGSPLHF	TGTGCCAGCGGCTCACCCCTCCACTTT
TRBV14	many	-	TRBJ2-3	CASSPVGFSTDTQYF	TGTGCCAGCAGCCCAGTCGGGTTTAGCACAGATACGCAGTATTTT
TRBV24-1	-	TRBD1	TRBJ2-1	CATNPGTGKKQFF	TGTGCCACCAACCCAGGGACAGGGAAAAAGCAGTTCTTC
TRBV29-1	-	-	TRBJ2-5	CSVSRTELRETQYF	TGCAGCGTATCCCGGACAGAGCTAAGAGAGACCCAGTACTTC
TRBV24-1	-	-	TRBJ2-2	CATSLSGDTGELFF	TGTGCCACCAGTCTGTCAGGGGACACCGGGGAGCTGTTTTTT
TRBV24-1	-	TRBD1	TRBJ1-2	CATSDGGQGDGYTF	TGTGCCACCAGTGACGGGGGACAGGGGGATGGCTACACCTTC
TRBV12-3/TRBV12-4	few	-	TRBJ1-6	CASRFRDHNSPLHF	TGTGCCAGCAGATTCCGGGACCACAATTCACCCCTCCACTTT
TRBV5-8	many	-	TRBJ2-5	CASSVGDGPQETQYF	TGTGCCAGCAGCGTGGGGGACGGACCCCAAGAGACCCAGTACTTC
TRBV4-1	few	-	TRBJ2-1	CASSSVGDEQFF	TGCGCCAGCAGCTCAGTAGGTGATGAGCAGTTCTTC
TRBV25-1	-	TRBD2	TRBJ2-7	CASVRTSGGYEQYF	TGTGCCAGCGTTCGGACTAGCGGGGGTTACGAGCAGTACTTC
TRBV24-1	-	-	TRBJ2-7	CATSAPSSYEQYF	TGTGCCACCAGTGCCCCCAGCTCCTACGAGCAGTACTTC
TRBV19	-	-	TRBJ2-1	CASGDGDGTYNEQFF	TGTGCCAGTGGGGACGGCGACGGGACTTACAATGAACAGTTCTTC
TRBV20-1	-	TRBD1	TRBJ1-2	CSAYDRDGYTF	TGCAGTGCTTACGACAGGGATGGCTACACCTTC
TRBV15	-	-	TRBJ2-7	CATSREGLSSYEQYF	TGTGCCACCAGCAGAGAGGGGCTAAGCTCCTACGAGCAGTACTTC
TRBV6-1	many	TRBD1	TRBJ2-3	CASSAGQGADTQYF	TGTGCCAGCAGTGCGGGACAGGGCGCAGATACGCAGTATTTT
TRBV2	once	TRBD1	TRBJ1-4	CASKPDRTNEKLFF	TGTGCCAGCAAGCCGGACAGGACTAATGAAAAACTGTTTTTT
TRBV15	few	-	TRBJ2-7	CATSRGGDSSYEQYF	TGTGCCACCAGCAGAGGTGGAGACAGTTCCTACGAGCAGTACTTC
TRBV11-2	-	-	TRBJ2-7	CASSPANDVGTYEQYF	TGTGCCAGCAGCCCAGCTAATGATGTGGGGACCTACGAGCAGTACTTC
TRBV20-1	-	-	TRBJ1-1	CSAKEGGTEAFF	TGCAGTGCTAAGGAAGGTGGCACTGAAGCTTTCTTT
TRBV7-2	few	-	TRBJ1-1	CASSVRGTEAFF	TGTGCCAGCAGCGTAAGGGGAACTGAAGCTTTCTTT
TRBV19	once	TRBD1	TRBJ1-1	CAIRRQGLLNTEAFF	TGTGCCATCAGACGACAGGGACTTCTAAACACTGAAGCTTTCTTT
TRBV4-3	-	TRBD2	TRBJ2-7	CASSQAHGGGRYEQYF	TGCGCCAGCAGCCAGGCCCACGGAGGCGGGAGGTACGAGCAGTACTTC
TRBV27	-	TRBD1	TRBJ1-1	CASRGRDRGFNEAFF	TGTGCCAGCAGGGGACGGGACAGGGGGTTCAATGAAGCTTTCTTT
TRBV24-1	-	-	TRBJ1-2	CATSDRAELTGYTF	TGTGCCACCAGTGATAGGGCGGAATTGACGGGCTACACCTTC
TRBV6-5	-	-	TRBJ2-2	CASSYLRFGNAGELFF	TGTGCCAGCAGTTACCTGCGGTTCGGGAACGCCGGGGAGCTGTTTTTT
TRBV7-9	once	-	TRBJ2-3	CASRPSETDTQYF	TGTGCCAGCAGACCCTCAGAGACAGATACGCAGTATTTT
TRBV24-1	-	TRBD1	TRBJ2-3	CATQDRVRDTQYF	TGTGCCACCCAGGACAGGGTCCGAGATACGCAGTATTTT
TRBV2	-	-	TRBJ2-7	CASRGDGTGEQYF	TGTGCCAGCAGGGGGGACGGGACGGGGGAGCAGTACTTC
TRBV20-1	-	-	TRBJ1-2	CSARLQPGYTF	TGCAGTGCTAGACTTCAACCTGGCTACACCTTC
TRBV7-3	-	TRBD2	TRBJ2-7	CASSSGLVYNEQYF	TGTGCCAGCAGCTCTGGACTAGTCTACAATGAGCAGTACTTC
TRBV2	-	-	TRBJ1-5	CASSSEQFEGNQPQHF	TGTGCCAGCAGCTCCGAGCAGTTTGAGGGCAATCAGCCCCAGCATTTT